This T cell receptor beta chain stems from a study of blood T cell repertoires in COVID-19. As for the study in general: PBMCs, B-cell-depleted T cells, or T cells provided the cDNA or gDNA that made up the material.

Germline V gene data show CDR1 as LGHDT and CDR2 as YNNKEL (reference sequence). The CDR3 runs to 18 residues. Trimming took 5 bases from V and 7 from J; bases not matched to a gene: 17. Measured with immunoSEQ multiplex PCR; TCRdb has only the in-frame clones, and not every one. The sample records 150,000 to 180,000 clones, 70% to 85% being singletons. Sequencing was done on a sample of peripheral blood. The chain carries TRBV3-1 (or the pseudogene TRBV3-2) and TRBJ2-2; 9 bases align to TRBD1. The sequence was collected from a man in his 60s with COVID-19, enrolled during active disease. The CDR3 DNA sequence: TGTGCCAGCAGCTCCCGAGGGACAGGGCCCGTGGGTGGCGGGGAGCTGTTTTTT. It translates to CASSSRGTGPVGGGELFF.